A single sample gave rise to the 15 T cell receptor beta chains below, sequenced in a study of cytomegalovirus exposure and HLA in healthy donors. This PCR relied on a set of 60 Vbeta primers and 13 Jbeta primers. The repertoire was sequenced with immunoSEQ multiplex PCR; TCRdb's copy has only in-frame clones and lacks some. The repertoire holds roughly 180,000 clones, with about 73% as singletons. Sequenced sample: PBMCs. All receptors come from a woman aged 50 to 60 in good health and CMV-seropositive.

The chain links TRBV11-3 to TRBJ2-1; 9 nucleotides match TRBD1. Germline trimming cut 6 bases from V and 7 bases from J; bases unmatched to any gene: 7. Germline lookup yields CDR1 SGHNT and CDR2 YENEEA. CDR3 length: 14 amino acids. The CDR3 reads CASSSRTGENEQFF. CDR3 bases: TGTGCCAGCAGTTCTCGGACAGGGGAAAATGAGCAGTTCTTC.

The chain couples TRBV28 to TRBJ1-3; D may be TRBD1 (6 bases). V shed 6 bases and J shed 0 bases, with 12 bases lying between them. The germline gives CDR1 MDHEN, CDR2 SYDVKM. The CDR3 extends over 15 amino acids. The CDR3 sequence is CASSYPGVSGNTIYF. In nucleotides, the CDR3 is TGTGCCAGCAGCTACCCAGGGGTCTCTGGAAACACCATATATTTT.

This chain uses TRBV5-4 with TRBJ2-4, with D possibly TRBD2 on 7 matching bases. V lost 0 bases and J lost 3, with 13 bases in between. Per germline, CDR1 SGHNT and CDR2 YYREEE (reference sequence). This CDR3 contains 16 residues. CDR3 loop: CASSLDPGGSKNIQYF. CDR3 sequence (DNA): TGTGCCAGCAGCTTGGATCCGGGGGGCAGCAAAAACATTCAGTACTTC.

This clone appeared once. This rearrangement joins TRBV19 to TRBJ2-5, with a possible D match to TRBD2 (5 bases). The V gene lost 3 bases and the J gene lost 5 bases, with 10 bases spanning the gap. Germline V gene data show CDR1 as LNHDA and CDR2 as SQIVND (reference sequence). This CDR3 has 13 amino acids. CDR3 nucleotides: TGTGCCAGTAGTATGAGAGGGTGGGAGACCCAGTACTTC. The encoded protein is CASSMRGWETQYF.

This chain joins TRBV4-2 and TRBJ1-3; perhaps TRBD1 as D (5 bases). Germline-derived CDR1 and CDR2 are LGHNA and YNFKEQ. The CDR3 length is 15 residues. V was trimmed by 5 bases and J by 1 base, leaving 12 bases between them. In DNA, the CDR3 is TGTGCCAGCAGCTTGATTCAGGGATCTGGAAACACCATATATTTT. Amino acids: CASSLIQGSGNTIYF.

Only one count was recorded for this clone. This chain joins TRBV6-4 and TRBJ1-2, with 8 bases lining up with TRBD1. The CDR3 is 14 amino acids. The germline gives CDR1 MRHNA, CDR2 SNTAGT. V gave up 3 bases and J gave up 6 bases; unmatched junction bases: 6. In DNA, the CDR3 is TGTGCCAGCAGTGATTCAGGGGGCAGGGATGGCTACACCTTC. Translation gives CASSDSGGRDGYTF.

The rearrangement links TRBV7-2 to TRBJ1-3; TRBD1 might be the D (6 bases). Per the germline V gene, CDR1 is SGHTA and CDR2 is FQGNSA. V shed 1 base and J shed 7 bases, with 8 bases lying between them. This CDR3 region has 13 residues. The DNA for the CDR3 is TGTGCCAGCAGCTTAGACAGGGAGAACACCATATATTTT. The encoded protein is CASSLDRENTIYF.

This sequence joins TRBV4-2 and TRBJ2-7, with TRBD1 identical over 7 bases. The germline CDR1 and CDR2 sequences are LGHNA and YNFKEQ. V was pared by 8 bases and J by 6 bases, with 10 bases of the junction left unmatched. This CDR3 spans 13 amino acids. CDR3 nucleotides: TGTGCCAGCCGTAGACAGGGCTCGGGCGAGCAGTACTTC. This translates into CASRRQGSGEQYF.

The chain couples TRBV15 to TRBJ1-4; D uncertain. CDR1 is LNHNV and CDR2 is YYDKDF in the germline V gene (reference sequence). V lost 0 bases to trimming and J lost 4 bases, with 12 bases between them. There are 16 residues in the CDR3. The CDR3 loop is CATSRDPFTRNEKLFF. The CDR3 region has the DNA TGTGCCACCAGCAGAGATCCCTTTACTCGTAATGAAAAACTGTTTTTT.

The chain combines TRBV29-1 with TRBJ2-5; TRBD1 might be the D (8 bases). Germline CDR1 SQVTM, CDR2 ANQGSEA. This CDR3 has 14 residues. V was clipped by 1 base and J by 4 bases, with 13 bases between them. The CDR3 loop reads CSVEGHRGGETQYF. The CDR3 bases are TGCAGCGTTGAAGGGCACAGGGGGGGAGAGACCCAGTACTTC.

The rearrangement joins TRBV6-5 to TRBJ1-6; possible D gene TRBD1, 5 bases. Germline V CDR1 and CDR2: MNHEY, SVGAGI. With 2 bases removed from V and 9 bases from J, the gap between germline ends came to 17 bases. The CDR3 is 16 amino acids. The CDR3 protein is CASSYGLGVGSSPLHF. In nucleotides, the CDR3 is TGTGCCAGCAGTTACGGGTTAGGGGTCGGTTCTTCACCCCTCCACTTT.

The V call is TRBV19, the J call TRBJ1-5; D is ambiguous. V lost 2 bases and J 0 bases, leaving 8 bases between the germline ends. The V gene's germline CDR1 is LNHDA and CDR2 SQIVND (reference sequence). This CDR3 has 15 amino acids. CDR3 in amino acids: CASSINIHSNQPQHF. The CDR3 nucleotides read TGTGCCAGTAGTATAAACATCCATAGCAATCAGCCCCAGCATTTT. Full variable domain (outside the CDR3, taken from reference TRBV19 and TRBJ1-5): DGGITQSPKYLFRKEGQNVTLSCEQNLNHDAMYWYRQDPGQGLRLIYYSQIVNDFQKGDIAEGYSVSREKKESFPLTVTSAQKNPTAFYLCASSINIHSNQPQHFGDGTRLSIL.

The V call is TRBV11-2, the J call TRBJ2-3; maybe TRBD2 (6 bases). Trimming cost V 1 base and J 2 bases, with 7 bases left between them. This CDR3 region has 14 residues. The V gene's germline CDR1 is SGHAT and CDR2 FQNNGV. This CDR3 reads CASSLAGVTDTQYF. In DNA form, the CDR3 reads TGTGCCAGCAGCTTAGCGGGGGTCACAGATACGCAGTATTTT.

About this clone: Mismatch with germline at one junction end may stem from a read error. The chain is built from TRBV7-9 and TRBJ1-1, with D possibly matching TRBD1 (5 bases). This CDR3 has 11 residues. Germline CDR1 is SEHNR and CDR2 is FQNEAQ (reference sequence). CDR3 protein: CSSSFAGEAFF. DNA of the CDR3: TGTTCCAGCAGCTTCGCAGGGGAAGCTTTCTTT.

The chain employs TRBV6-5 and TRBJ1-1; 7 nucleotides agree with TRBD1. Germline V CDR1 and CDR2: MNHEY, SVGAGI. The CDR3 spans 14 residues. J gave up 5 bases and V 5 bases, and 8 bases lay outside the gene matches. This chain's CDR3 is CASSVVQGRTEAFF. In DNA, the CDR3 is TGTGCCAGCAGTGTTGTACAGGGGCGGACTGAAGCTTTCTTT.